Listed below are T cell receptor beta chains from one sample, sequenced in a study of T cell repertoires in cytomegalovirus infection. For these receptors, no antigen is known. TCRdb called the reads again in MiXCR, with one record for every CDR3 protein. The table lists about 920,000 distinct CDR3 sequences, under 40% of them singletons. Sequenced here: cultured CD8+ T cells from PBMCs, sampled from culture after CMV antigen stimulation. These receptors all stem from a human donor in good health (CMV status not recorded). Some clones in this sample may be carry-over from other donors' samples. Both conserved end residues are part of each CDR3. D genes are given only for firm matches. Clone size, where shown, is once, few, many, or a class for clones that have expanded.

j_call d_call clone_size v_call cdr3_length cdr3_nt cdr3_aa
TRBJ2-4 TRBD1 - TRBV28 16 TGTGCCAGCAGTCCCCCCGGACAGGGTATAGGGGTCATTCAGTACTTC CASSPPGQGIGVIQYF
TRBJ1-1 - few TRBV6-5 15 TGTGCCAGTAGCCGTGGTGGGAACATGAACACTGAAGCTTTCTTT CASSRGGNMNTEAFF
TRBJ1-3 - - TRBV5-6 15 TGTGCCAGCAGCTTGGATGGGTTGTCTGGAAACACCATATATTTT CASSLDGLSGNTIYF
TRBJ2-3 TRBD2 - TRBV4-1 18 TGCGCCAGCAGCCCCGCCGGGGGACTAGCGGGGGAACCTTATACGCAGTATTTT CASSPAGGLAGEPYTQYF
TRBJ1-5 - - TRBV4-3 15 TGCGCCAGCAGCCAAGATGCAGGGTTGAATCAGCCCCAGCATTTT CASSQDAGLNQPQHF
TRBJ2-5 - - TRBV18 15 TGTGCCAGCTCACCACCGAGGGGGGGTGAAGAGACCCAGTACTTC CASSPPRGGEETQYF
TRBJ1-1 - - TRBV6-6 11 TGTGCCACTTCCCCCGGGCCGCAAGCTTTCTTT CATSPGPQAFF
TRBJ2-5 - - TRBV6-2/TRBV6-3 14 TGTGCCAGCAGCCCTGGCCTAGGGCAAGAGACCCAGTACTTC CASSPGLGQETQYF
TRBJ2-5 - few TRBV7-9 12 TGTGCCAGCGTGGGGGTTCAAGAGACCCAGTACTTC CASVGVQETQYF
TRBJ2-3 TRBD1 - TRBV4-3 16 TGCGCCAGCAGTTCGGCGGACAGGGGAAGCACAGATACGCAGTATTTT CASSSADRGSTDTQYF
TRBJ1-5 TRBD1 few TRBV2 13 TGTGCCAGCAACAACAGGGGTAATCAGCCCCAGCATTTT CASNNRGNQPQHF
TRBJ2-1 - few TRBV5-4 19 TGTGCCAGCAGCCCCCCCGAGTTAGGGGTCGCGTTCTCCTACAATGAGCAGTTCTTC CASSPPELGVAFSYNEQFF
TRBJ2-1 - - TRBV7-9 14 TGTGCCAGCAGCTTAGGGCGGGGACACAATGAGCAGTTCTTC CASSLGRGHNEQFF
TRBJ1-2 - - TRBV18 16 TGTGCCAGCTCCGCCAGGGAAGATTCGTTTAACTATGGCTACACCTTC CASSAREDSFNYGYTF
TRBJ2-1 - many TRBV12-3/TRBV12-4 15 TGTGCCAGCAGTCCACGTCGGACGCATCACAATGAGCAGTTCTTC CASSPRRTHHNEQFF
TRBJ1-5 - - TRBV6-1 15 TGTGCCAGCACCCAAGGGGCGTATAGCAATCAGCCCCAGCATTTT CASTQGAYSNQPQHF
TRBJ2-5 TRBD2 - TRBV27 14 TGTGCCAGCAGTTCGGGGGGAGGAGGAGAGACCCAGTACTTC CASSSGGGGETQYF
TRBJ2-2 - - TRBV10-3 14 TGTGCCATCAGAACTCCAAATAACACCGGGGAGCTGTTTTTT CAIRTPNNTGELFF
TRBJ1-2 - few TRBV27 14 TGTGCCAGCTGGGGGAGGGGGGCGGACTATGGCTACACCTTC CASWGRGADYGYTF
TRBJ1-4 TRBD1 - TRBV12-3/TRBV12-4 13 TGTGCCAGCGGGGACAGGTTTGGTGAAAAACTGTTTTTT CASGDRFGEKLFF
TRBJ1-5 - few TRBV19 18 TGTGCCAGTTCACCTCTGCGGGGGGAAGAAGGCGGTAATCAGCCCCAGCATTTT CASSPLRGEEGGNQPQHF
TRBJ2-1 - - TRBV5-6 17 TGTGCCAGCAGCTGGTCGGAGGCGGTGATCTCCTACAATGAGCAGTTCTTC CASSWSEAVISYNEQFF
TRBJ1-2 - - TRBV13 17 TGTGCCAGCAGCTCGAGCGCCGACGACGGTTTCGTCTATGGCTACACCTTC CASSSSADDGFVYGYTF
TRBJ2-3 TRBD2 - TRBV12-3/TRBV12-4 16 TGTGCCAGCAGTTTAGTCCCCCTAGCGGGGGGGGATACGCAGTATTTT CASSLVPLAGGDTQYF
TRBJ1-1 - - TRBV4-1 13 TGCGCCAGCAGCCAGCCCCAGAACACTGAAGCTTTCTTT CASSQPQNTEAFF
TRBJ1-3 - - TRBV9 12 TGTGCCAGCAAGGACTCTGGAAACACCATATATTTT CASKDSGNTIYF
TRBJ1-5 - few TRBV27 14 TGTGCCAGCAGTCCAAACTCACCCAATCAGCCCCAGCATTTT CASSPNSPNQPQHF
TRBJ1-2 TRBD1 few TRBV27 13 TGTGCCAGCAGTACAGGGGAACTCTATGGCTACACCTTC CASSTGELYGYTF
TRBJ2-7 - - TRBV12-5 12 TGTGCTAGTGGGGCAGGGGTTGGCGAGCAGTACTTC CASGAGVGEQYF
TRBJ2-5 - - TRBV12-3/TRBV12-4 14 TGTGCCAGCAGTCCCGGACAGGAGGGAGAGACCCAGTACTTC CASSPGQEGETQYF
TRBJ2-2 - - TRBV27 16 TGTGCCAGCAGTTACACAGGGCAGGGACCGACCGGGGAGCTGTTTTTT CASSYTGQGPTGELFF
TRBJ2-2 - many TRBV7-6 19 TGTGCCAGCAGCCACTTTGGGGGGGGCCAGAATCCGAACACCGGGGAGCTGTTTTTT CASSHFGGGQNPNTGELFF
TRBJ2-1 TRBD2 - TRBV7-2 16 TGTGCCAGCAGCTACGAACTAGCGGGGGGTTCTGATGAGCAGTTCTTC CASSYELAGGSDEQFF
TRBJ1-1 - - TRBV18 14 TGTGCCAGCTCACCTTATCTTGACGGCACTGAAGCTTTCTTT CASSPYLDGTEAFF
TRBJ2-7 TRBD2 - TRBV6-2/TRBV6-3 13 TGTGCCACCCGACTAGCGGGTTTCTACGAGCAGTACTTC CATRLAGFYEQYF
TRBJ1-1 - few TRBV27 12 TGTGCCAGCAGTCCGTCGGGAAGGGAAGCTTTCTTT CASSPSGREAFF
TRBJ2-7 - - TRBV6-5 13 TGTGCCAGCAGAGACAGGAGCTCCTACGAGCAGTACTTC CASRDRSSYEQYF
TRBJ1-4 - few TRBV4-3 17 TGCGCCAGCAGCCAAGATTTTGGTGGATTCGCTAATGAAAAACTGTTTTTT CASSQDFGGFANEKLFF
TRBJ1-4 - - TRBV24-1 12 TGTGCCACCAGTGATTCTAATGAAAAACTGTTTTTT CATSDSNEKLFF
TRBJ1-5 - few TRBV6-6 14 TGTGCCAGCAGTTACAGGGACAGCAATCAGCCCCAGCATTTT CASSYRDSNQPQHF
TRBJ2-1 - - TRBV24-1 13 TGTGCCACCAGTGTTTACAGCGGGAATGAGCAGTTCTTC CATSVYSGNEQFF